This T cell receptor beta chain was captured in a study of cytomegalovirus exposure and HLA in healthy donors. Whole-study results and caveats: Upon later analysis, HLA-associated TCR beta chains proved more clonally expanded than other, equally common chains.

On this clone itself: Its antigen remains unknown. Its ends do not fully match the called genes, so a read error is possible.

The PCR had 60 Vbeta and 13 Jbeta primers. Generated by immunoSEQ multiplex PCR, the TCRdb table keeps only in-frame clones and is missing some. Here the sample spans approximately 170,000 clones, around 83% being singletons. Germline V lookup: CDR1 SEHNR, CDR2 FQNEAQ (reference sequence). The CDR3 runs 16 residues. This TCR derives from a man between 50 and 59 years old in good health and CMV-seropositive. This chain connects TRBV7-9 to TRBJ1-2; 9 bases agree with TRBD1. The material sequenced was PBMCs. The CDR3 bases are TGTTCCAGCAGCTTAGAGGTGACAGGGGGAAACTATGGCTACACCTTC. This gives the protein CSSSLEVTGGNYGYTF.